The source of this T cell receptor beta chain is a study of vaccination effects on CD4 cells after COVID-19. Looked up from germline, CDR1 is SGDLS and CDR2 is YYNGEE. This CDR3 spans 14 amino acids. Trimming cost V 0 bases and J 0 bases, with 7 bases left between them. At least ten counts were recorded for this clone. Its specificity is not known. The same CDR3 arises from other DNA sequences in this sample as well. Upon completion of about 10 days in culture, CD4+ T cells were isolated. Profiling relied on immunoSEQ multiplex PCR, and the TCRdb table lists in-frame clones only, not all of them. The sample has under 60,000 clones; approximately 70% are singletons.

Sequences were derived from CD4+ T cells from PBMCs cultured without peptide, sampled before COVID-19 vaccination. The chain couples TRBV9 to TRBJ2-7; D call uncertain. This TCR was recovered from a human donor who received a COVID-19 vaccine. CDR3 nucleotide sequence: TGTGCCAGCAGCGTAGGTCCGGGCTCCTACGAGCAGTACTTC. Translating it yields CASSVGPGSYEQYF.